This T cell receptor beta chain was obtained from a study of blood T cells in healthy people across ages. This CDR3 spans 17 amino acids. Trimming took off 3 bases at V and 1 base at J, with 16 bases between the two ends. The germline CDR1 and CDR2 sequences are KGHDR and SFDVKD. Using a J-beta primer mix together with a sample-barcoded 5' primer, a second PCR was run for roughly 7 to 11 cycles. TCRdb independently ran MiXCR on the 5' RACE reads; one entry per CDR3 protein. The table has just under 900,000 distinct CDR3 sequences, around 28% seen once. Sample: blood. The chain combines TRBV24-1 with TRBJ2-3, with D possibly being TRBD1 (7 bases). The TCR comes from an elderly woman in good health. This CDR3 is CATSDRSGRGGTDTQYF. The CDR3, as DNA: TGTGCCACCAGTGATAGGAGTGGCAGGGGGGGCACAGATACGCAGTATTTT.